Described below is a single TCR beta chain sequence and its context. Clones were sequenced by immunoSEQ multiplex PCR, and TCRdb holds only the in-frame ones, with some missing. The sample shows 200,000 to 250,000 clones, about 81% of them seen only once. The data originate from a study of blood T cell repertoires in COVID-19. Across the study: T cells, B-cell-depleted T cells, or PBMCs provided the cDNA or gDNA that served as material.

The CDR3 is 15 amino acids. V lost 7 bases, J lost 4 bases, and 11 bases stayed unmatched. CDR1 is MNHEY, CDR2 SVGAGI, per germline. The sequencing sample was made of peripheral blood. The J gene is TRBJ1-2, the V gene TRBV6-5; 8 nucleotides agree with TRBD1. The TCR sequence derives from a woman of 80 years or more with COVID-19, enrolled during active disease. CDR3 protein: CASINRGGHSYGYTF. CDR3 coding DNA: TGTGCCAGCATCAACAGGGGGGGGCACTCCTATGGCTACACCTTC.